The present T cell receptor (beta chain) was sequenced within a study of T cells in Graves' hyperthyroidism and ophthalmopathy. The table lists this clonotype with many counts. This CDR3 spans 14 amino acids. CDR1 and CDR2 (germline): SGHRS, YFSETQ. V was shortened by 4 bases and J by 3 bases, with 10 bases between the two germline ends. The investigators amplified TCR beta CDR3 regions from RNA transcripts. Using the HTBI primer set, a first-round RT-PCR was run on the TCR CDR3. TCRdb re-analysed the multiplex PCR reads in MiXCR, keeping a single row per CDR3 protein. The sample carries around 420,000 distinct CDR3 sequences, roughly 14% recorded once.

The TCR sequence derives from a woman in her late teens or twenties with Graves' hyperthyroidism. The gene calls are TRBV5-1 and TRBJ2-2; no firm D call. What was sequenced was blood. The CDR3 DNA is TGCGCCAGCAGCCCGGGTCCTGACACCGGGGAGCTGTTTTTT. It yields the protein CASSPGPDTGELFF.